This TCR beta chain was recovered during a study of cytomegalovirus exposure and HLA in healthy donors (dated by TCRdb to between 2016 and 2019). As for the study more broadly: In an earlier analysis of roughly 590 of the donors, 250 to 350 Gb of sequence data and approximately 100 million unique TCR beta sequences from about 179 million T cells were reported. An early release that covered some 630 HLA-typed donors contained around 300 gigabases of sequencing data and 80 million or so unique TCR sequences. Among the approximately 430 genotyped donors, about 85% belonged to the genetic ancestry cluster associated with self-reported Caucasian donors. The study was designed to test whether signatures of past pathogen exposure could be identified by cataloging public T cell receptors. The study used immunosequencing to profile the T cell repertoires of 666 subjects and linked those repertoires to cytomegalovirus serostatus. Along with the roughly 610-subject first cohort, a separate validation cohort of roughly 110 different subjects was used. The study combined high-throughput TCR immunosequencing, statistical association of individual TCRs with disease status, and machine learning to predict cytomegalovirus infection status. A later analysis re-examined previously published TCR beta repertoires from several hundred donors and added high-resolution HLA genotyping to investigate patterns of TCR occurrence. In the later analysis, no new phenotypic data were used to find candidate immune exposures; instead, reliance was placed on TCR beta sequences and their occurrence across donors. An earlier analysis of around 580 of the donors used high-throughput TCR beta sequencing to judge whether each TCR beta V gene segment behaved as functional or pseudogenic. Donor age, sex, ethnicity and CMV serostatus were compiled alongside the repertoire data. Genome-wide SNP genotypes for about 65% of the roughly 670 donors were used in a later genetic analysis, which treated that subset as a discovery cohort. Every discovery cohort repertoire had been produced on one sequencing platform. Class I and class II HLA loci were covered by the typing at four-digit resolution. Typing coverage varied by locus: roughly 629-640 donors for A, B, C, DRB1 and DQB1; 522 for DQA1; over 600 for DPA1; roughly 470 for DPB1. Five DR-DQ haplotypes were handled as single units for association and clustering, since linkage in the cohort was strong. Among some 410 genotyped donors of the cohort, an average of approximately 230,000 unique TCR beta nucleotide sequences were sequenced per donor, roughly a sixth of them non-productive. General findings and caveats noted by the study authors: CMV serostatus was the only immune exposure information available for the cohort. In the study, some 160 TCR beta chains were listed as associated with cytomegalovirus. Correlated functional status among segregating V segments might be attributable to linkage disequilibrium, but an unknown experimental factor could not be ruled out. V-gene and J-gene trimming of TCR beta chains was associated with a missense DCLRE1C variant in a later genetic analysis, and the association was replicated in an independent cohort. In a later analysis, 15,000 to 20,000 TCR beta sequences were associated with specific HLA alleles at a false discovery rate of 0.05. The classifier was reported to diagnose cytomegalovirus status with high specificity and sensitivity in both the original cohort and the validation cohort. In a later analysis, HLA-associated TCR beta chains were found to be more clonally expanded and to have lower generation probabilities than equally common non-associated chains. A later analysis found that most CMV-associated TCR beta chains appeared HLA-restricted, with HLA associations seemingly driven largely by CMV exposure. In a later analysis, the rate of TCR association differed among HLA loci, with DRB1 alleles having the most associated TCRs and HLA-C alleles having the fewest. In an earlier analysis of some 500 of the donors, most TCR beta V segments were observed in productive rearrangements about 87% or about 30% of the time, broadly matching IMGT annotations. In a later analysis, several top co-occurrence clusters were reported to appear linked to parvovirus B19, influenza, CMV and Epstein-Barr virus. The authors suggested that the approach could potentially be generalized to other disease states and immunological phenotypes. A further reported finding was that TCR beta sequences accurately predicted the HLA-A and HLA-B alleles for most subjects in the first cohort. The earlier analysis of approximately 540 of the donors excluded approximately 17 rarely observed V segments, including chromosome 9 orphons, because counts were too low. When HLA alleles, especially DR and DQ, strongly co-occurred, TCR associations were difficult to assign to individual alleles. Across donors, most TCR sequences were observed very rarely, whereas some public TCRs were present in many individuals. In vitro tests confirmed that three of the cytomegalovirus-associated TCR beta chains recognize cytomegalovirus antigens. A later genetic analysis reported fewer N-insertions in productive TCRs among donors in an Asian-associated ancestry cluster than the 666-donor mean. The cohort was sequenced for TCR beta chains only, and without alpha or paired-chain data the features that could be detected were limited. A cluster of highly shared sequence variants was judged likely to be a technical artifact of the sequencing pipeline. Because HLA typing was missing for some donors at each locus, association tests included only the typed subset. Presence/absence analyses assumed roughly uniform sequencing depth across donors, an assumption that may not hold.

In total, about 650 healthy bone marrow donors made up the cohort. All cohort members were sampled while nominally healthy, although unrecorded immune exposures were likely present. The donor was CMV seronegative and belonged to the group of 352 seronegative cohort members. A peripheral blood sample was collected from each donor, and TCR beta sequencing was performed on peripheral blood mononuclear cells. Genomic DNA was extracted from the blood cell samples with the Qiagen DNeasy Blood Extraction Kit. The library was prepared using the immunoSEQ multiplex PCR assay. A mixture of 60 forward primers for TCR Vbeta segments and 13 reverse primers for TCR Jbeta segments was used in the multiplex PCR. A multiplex PCR assay on genomic DNA amplified the CDR3 region of rearranged TCR beta genes. The Illumina HiSeq System was used to sequence the amplified TCR beta libraries as 87-base-pair reads. Concerning the study's data processing: A later analysis tallied 75 million to 85 million unique TCR beta chains across the 700 or so repertoires, and approximately 11 million of those chains were shared by two or more donors. To remove PCR and sequencing errors, raw reads were error-corrected and collapsed into unique sequences using a nearest-neighbor algorithm that merged closely related sequences. To assign V, D and J gene segments, CDR3 sequences were aligned to IMGT reference sequences. For a sequence to be retained, a match of at least six nucleotides was required to both a V gene segment and a J gene segment. Rearrangements were classified as productive when the CDR3 lacked stop codons and remained in frame with V and J, and all other rearrangements were classified as non-productive. CDR3 was defined by IMGT convention, running from the second conserved V-encoded cysteine to the conserved J-encoded phenylalanine. In an earlier analysis of 500 to 650 of the donors, sequences lacking an unambiguous match to a single V gene segment were excluded. An earlier analysis of fewer than 650 of the donors classified V segments as functional when productive rearrangements were above 56.7% and as segregating when the standard deviation between donors was above 5%. A statistical classification framework was built for diagnosing cytomegalovirus status from the catalog of TCR beta chain sequences. In a later analysis, TCR nucleotide sequences were compared against IMGT/GENE-DB human TR gene sequences so that V and J genes could be assigned. The TCRdist pipeline was used in a later analysis to assign CDR3 sequences and most-parsimonious VDJ recombination scenarios. In a later analysis, each TCR beta chain was defined by its CDR3 amino acid sequence together with its V-gene family, and reads without a unique V-gene family were excluded. To address suspected cross-contamination and a sequencing artifact, a later analysis removed under 600 highly shared, low-generation-probability nucleotide sequences. In a later analysis, a clonal expansion index for each public chain was calculated from normalized within-repertoire ranks of inferred template counts. In a later analysis, generation probabilities were computed using a VDJ recombination model fitted to out-of-frame rearrangements, and the results were checked against IGoR. In a later analysis, TCR-TCR, TCR-HLA and TCR-CMV co-occurrence was scored with hypergeometric tests, and a repertoire-size bias correction was applied to TCR pairs. False discovery rates were estimated in a later analysis by permuting HLA or CMV assignments 20 times. In a later analysis, co-occurring TCRs were grouped using DBSCAN, with TCRdist sequence similarity added in when clustering inside HLA-allele-positive subsets. Co-occurrence clustering excluded repertoires with fewer than 30,000 or more than 120,000 public chains, plus five with anomalous nucleotide sharing. TCRdb re-hosts the immuneACCESS table, in-frame sequences only. Its copies lack some clones; in the studies checked, an unresolved V gene accounts for under half of them, and the cause for the rest is not known. The V and J calls and clone size were taken over from that table, and D and trimming were inferred from the DNA. This sample lists roughly 140,000 clones; 70% were detected once. 1.5% to 2% of the sample is in the top ten clones.

This clone was counted once. Its antigen remains undetermined. Within one base of it there is no much larger clone, and no base qualities were kept. The origin of this receptor is a woman aged 30 to 39 in good health and CMV-seronegative. The sequencing input was PBMCs.

The nucleotide sequence reads as follows: TGCGCCAGCAGCTTGGTCACAGGGGCTTCGGGGGCCAACGTCCTGACTTTC. Its amino acids are CASSLVTGASGANVLTF. The chain joins TRBV5-1 to TRBJ2-6; 7 junctional bases match TRBD1. CDR1 SGHRS and CDR2 YFSETQ were looked up in the germline V gene. Clipping removes 0 bases from V and 4 bases from J, with 7 as the unmatched junction base count. Taken from cysteine to phenylalanine, the CDR3 has 17 residues. The only DNA kept is the CDR3, 51 bases in frame from the first base.